This TCR beta chain originates from a study of T cell responses to AZD1222 COVID-19 vaccine. Turning to the study itself: Second doses were pooled across both intervals (about 4 or about 12 weeks).

The length of the CDR3 is 16 residues. Trimming shortened V by 2 bases and J by 1 base, and 14 bases separated the two germline ends. CDR1 MNHEY and CDR2 SMNVEV come from the germline V gene (reference sequence). Sequencing used immunoSEQ multiplex PCR; TCRdb keeps in-frame clones, though not all of them. The sample has 95,000 to 100,000 clones, roughly nine tenths seen once. Points from the study as a whole: No repertoire was sampled before or during the peak T cell response, only after it. With dominance at 160-218 and 743-854, vaccine-associated CD4 TCRs spanned spike. Increased Spike-specific TCR breadth and depth were observed after two AZD1222 doses.

About this clone: What it recognizes is unknown.

The sequence was collected from an adult in good health. The chain joins TRBV27 to TRBJ1-1; the D gene is possibly TRBD1 (5 bases). The sample in question was peripheral blood, obtained on day 0 of AZD1222 vaccination. CDR3 sequence: CASSLTWGSGNTEAFF. The CDR3 nucleotides are TGTGCCAGCAGTTTAACCTGGGGCAGCGGGAACACTGAAGCTTTCTTT.